The 9 T cell receptor beta chains below come from one sample, sequenced in a study of patients and donors after allogeneic stem cell transplantation. From the RT-PCR reads, TCRdb called clonotypes with MiXCR, one entry per CDR3 protein. Among some 880,000 distinct CDR3 sequences listed, approximately 19% were seen once. The sample taken for sequencing was blood, either unsorted or a sorted T cell fraction (not recorded which). The receptors were sampled from a human donor who was either an allogeneic HSCT recipient or a stem cell or donor lymphocyte infusion donor (not recorded which). It is not recorded whose cells these are; they may come from a transplant donor.

V gene TRBV28 combines with J gene TRBJ2-4, with TRBD1 matching over 7 bases. This CDR3 contains 16 residues. Germline CDR1 MDHEN, CDR2 SYDVKM. V shed 7 bases and J 0 bases; nucleotides not matched to a gene: 9. For the CDR3, the DNA is TGTGCCAGCAACTTGGGGACAGACCTAGCCAAAAACATTCAGTACTTC. Translating it yields CASNLGTDLAKNIQYF.

There are many counts of this clonotype. The rearrangement links TRBV9 to TRBJ2-1; D is unresolved. CDR3 length: 16 residues. Trimming shortened V by 0 bases and J by 2 bases, and 12 bases separated the two germline ends. CDR1 is SGDLS and CDR2 is YYNGEE in the germline V gene. CDR3 coding DNA: TGTGCCAGCAGCGTAGGAACAGCATTTCCCTACAATGAGCAGTTCTTC. The encoded protein is CASSVGTAFPYNEQFF.

This clonotype was detected a few times. The chain combines TRBV10-3 with TRBJ1-1; D not certain. The CDR3 consists of 14 residues. Trimming took 8 bases from V and 0 from J, leaving 13 bases between them. CDR1 and CDR2 from the germline V gene are ENHRY and SYGVKD. CDR3 in DNA: TGTGCCATCCGGGATGGGGTCATGAACACTGAAGCTTTCTTT. It translates to CAIRDGVMNTEAFF.

This chain links TRBV12-3 or TRBV12-4 with TRBJ2-3; 8 bases are shared with TRBD1. This CDR3 region has 15 residues. With 6 bases clipped from V and 2 bases from J, the junction kept 7 bases outside the gene matches. The CDR3 DNA is TGTGCCAGCAGGGGGGGACAGGCCCTCACAGATACGCAGTATTTT. It specifies CASRGGQALTDTQYF.

The chain joins TRBV12-3 or TRBV12-4 to TRBJ1-1, with 9 nucleotides matching TRBD1. The V and J ends lost 5 bases and 1 base, in that order; junction bases with no gene match: 17. The CDR3 is made up of 19 amino acids. This CDR3 is CASSTTFPGQGDPNTEAFF. The CDR3 region has the DNA TGTGCCAGCAGTACAACGTTTCCGGGACAGGGCGACCCGAACACTGAAGCTTTCTTT.

The V gene is TRBV12-3 or TRBV12-4, the J gene TRBJ2-7, with 7 bases that match TRBD2. This CDR3 has 17 amino acids. The trim removed 0 bases at V and 3 bases at J, leaving 11 bases unmatched. The CDR3: CASSLALPTSRHYEQYF. CDR3 DNA: TGTGCCAGCAGTTTAGCGCTTCCGACTAGCAGACACTACGAGCAGTACTTC.

Ten or more counts support this clonotype. The chain has TRBV24-1 and TRBJ2-4; D is unresolved. V was trimmed by 8 bases and J by 0 bases, leaving 22 bases between them. This CDR3 is built from 18 residues. Germline V gives CDR1 KGHDR, CDR2 SFDVKD. In DNA, the CDR3 is TGTGCCACCACGCCTGGCAGAACAACGTCCATAGCCAAAAACATTCAGTACTTC. It specifies CATTPGRTTSIAKNIQYF.

V gene TRBV5-6 combines with J gene TRBJ2-3; perhaps TRBD2 as D (5 bases). There are 15 residues in the CDR3. CDR1 is SGHDT, CDR2 YYEEEE, per germline. The V end was cut by 5 bases, the J end by 1 base, with 14 bases between. The CDR3 loop reads CASSRDGLGTDTQYF. For the CDR3, the DNA is TGTGCCAGCAGTCGGGATGGGCTGGGCACAGATACGCAGTATTTT.

The V call is TRBV10-3, the J call TRBJ1-1, with unresolved D. V was shortened by 3 bases and J by 3 bases, with 11 bases between the two germline ends. Germline-derived CDR1 and CDR2 are ENHRY and SYGVKD. The CDR3 loop spans 14 amino acids. The CDR3 protein is CAISEQVGDTEAFF. The CDR3 nucleotides are TGTGCCATCAGTGAACAAGTCGGGGACACTGAAGCTTTCTTT.